These 25 T cell receptor beta chains share one sample of origin, sequenced in a study. TCRdb used MiXCR to reprocess the 5' RACE reads, holding one entry per CDR3 protein. The data hold around 30,000 distinct CDR3 sequences, with 25% to 30% observed a single time. Cells sorted as Tregs were CD4+, CD25+ and CD127-/low. Sequenced input: tumor-infiltrating Tregs sorted from the breast tumor. The receptors originated from a female donor with breast cancer.

This clonotype occurred a few times. CDR3 sequence reads: CSASRGVRTEAFF. CDR3 coding DNA: TGCAGTGCGTCGAGAGGGGTGAGGACTGAAGCTTTCTTT. The rearrangement uses TRBV20-1 and TRBJ1-1, with a possible D match to TRBD1 (5 bases). V lost 6 bases and J lost 5, with 16 bases in between. The CDR3 loop spans 13 amino acids. The germline CDR1 and CDR2 sequences are DFQATT and SNEGSKA (reference sequence).

This clonotype was detected many times. This chain uses TRBV25-1 with TRBJ1-5; a possible D gene is TRBD1 (5 bases). Germline-derived CDR1 and CDR2 are MGHDK and SYGVNS. Trimming removed 1 base at V and 0 bases at J, with 16 bases between. The CDR3 length is 18 residues. CDR3 loop: CASSESGTEDYSNQPQHF. The DNA of the CDR3 is TGTGCCAGCAGTGAATCCGGGACGGAAGACTATAGCAATCAGCCCCAGCATTTT.

About this clonotype: This clone may be a read error of a much larger clone one base away. The rearrangement links TRBV2 to TRBJ1-4; D call uncertain. Trimming shortened V by 5 bases and J by 0 bases, and 10 bases separated the two germline ends. The germline V gene encodes CDR1 SNHLY and CDR2 FYNNEI. This CDR3 is built from 15 residues. CDR3 DNA sequence: TGTGCCAGCAGTCTGGACTATGCAACTAATGAAAAACTGTTTTTT. Protein sequence: CASSLDYATNEKLFF.

This clonotype was detected many times. The CDR3 is CASSLNTGNNQPQHF. For the CDR3, the DNA is TGCGCCAGCAGCCTCAACACAGGGAATAATCAGCCCCAGCATTTT. The chain joins TRBV5-1 to TRBJ1-5; D is possibly TRBD1 (6 bases). Germline V gene sequence: CDR1 SGHRS, CDR2 YFSETQ. The ends were cut back, 4 bases at V and 4 bases at J, with 15 bases in the middle. The CDR3 spans 15 residues. Variable domain in full (rest from reference TRBV5-1 and TRBJ1-5): KAGVTQTPRYLIKTRGQQVTLSCSPISGHRSVSWYQQTPGQGLQFLFEYFSETQRNKGNFPGRFSGRQFSNSRSEMNVSTLELGDSALYLCASSLNTGNNQPQHFGDGTRLSIL.

As for this clonotype: A much larger clone lies one base from this, so it may be a read error. CDR3 amino acids: CASSLKVDVQFF. In nucleotides, the CDR3 is TGCGCCAGCAGCTTGAAGGTTGATGTGCAGTTCTTC. V is TRBV5-1 and J is TRBJ2-1, with D hard to call. The germline CDR1 and CDR2 sequences are SGHRS and YFSETQ. V lost 1 base and J lost 12, with 11 bases in between. CDR3 size: 12 residues.

This chain connects TRBV4-2 to TRBJ2-1; D not resolved. CDR1 is LGHNA, CDR2 YNFKEQ, per germline. V was shortened by 8 bases and J by 7 bases, with 12 bases between the two germline ends. CDR3 length: 12 residues. The CDR3 bases are TGTGCCAGCGCCACGTTTTATAATGAGCAGTTCTTC. Its protein product is CASATFYNEQFF.

The chain employs TRBV7-2 and TRBJ1-5; 7 bases are shared with TRBD1. With V trimmed by 5 bases and J by 8 bases, 12 bases remained unmatched. The CDR3 spans 15 residues. Germline CDR1 and CDR2: SGHTA and FQGNSA. The CDR3 protein is CASSDRTGVVEPQHF. CDR3 sequence (DNA): TGTGCCAGCAGCGACCGAACAGGGGTAGTTGAGCCCCAGCATTTT.

Sample share makes this clonotype medium-sized. The chain uses TRBV12-3 or TRBV12-4 and TRBJ1-1, with a tentative D call TRBD1 (5 bases). This CDR3 is built from 12 residues. Trimming removed 6 bases at V and 6 bases at J, with 11 bases between. CDR3 nucleotides: TGTGCCAGCAGGAGGGGTTACGCTGAAGCTTTCTTT. Translating gives CASRRGYAEAFF.

This clonotype was recorded at least ten times. V gene TRBV6-5 combines with J gene TRBJ2-1; 12 bases align to TRBD1. The ends lost 7 bases at V and 8 bases at J; junction bases unmatched: 21. This CDR3 comprises 19 residues. CDR1 is MNHEY and CDR2 is SVGAGI in the germline V gene. CDR3 DNA sequence: TGTGCCAGCACGACTCAATCCGGGACAGGGGGCGCGTCGTTCTATGAGCAGTTCTTC. Residues: CASTTQSGTGGASFYEQFF.

V is TRBV19 and J is TRBJ1-1; D is undetermined. The length of the CDR3 is 13 residues. The V end was cut by 4 bases, the J end by 4 bases, with 10 bases between. From germline, CDR1 is LNHDA and CDR2 SQIVND (reference sequence). The CDR3 spells CASSRGLVTEAFF. The DNA of the CDR3 is TGTGCCAGTAGTAGGGGATTGGTCACTGAAGCTTTCTTT.

CDR3 amino acids: CASSRVGAKDTQYF. The CDR3 DNA reads as TGTGCCAGCAGCCGAGTGGGAGCCAAAGATACGCAGTATTTT. The chain combines TRBV12-3 or TRBV12-4 with TRBJ2-3; D might be TRBD2 (5 bases). V was clipped by 6 bases and J by 5 bases, with 15 bases between them. The CDR3 extends over 14 amino acids.

This clonotype has more than one count but fewer than ten. Possible read error: a much larger clone is one base away. The V gene is TRBV7-2, the J gene TRBJ2-4; D is possibly TRBD2 (5 bases). Looked up from germline, CDR1 is SGHTA and CDR2 is FQGNSA. Deletions cut 5 bases from V and 8 bases from J, with 16 bases between. There are 14 residues in the CDR3. CDR3 in amino acids: CASSPGRGKDIQYF. For the CDR3, the DNA is TGTGCCAGCAGCCCTGGACGGGGTAAAGACATTCAGTACTTC.

This clonotype has at least ten counts. This sequence joins TRBV20-1 and TRBJ1-5, with D perhaps TRBD1 (5 bases). Germline V gives CDR1 DFQATT, CDR2 SNEGSKA (reference sequence). Deletions cut 0 bases from V and 6 bases from J, with 12 bases between. The CDR3 spans 14 residues. The CDR3 DNA sequence: TGCAGTGCTAGAGATAGGCAGGGTAGTCAGCCCCAGCATTTT. Its protein is CSARDRQGSQPQHF.

V is TRBV19 and J is TRBJ2-1; 8 bases fit TRBD2. Germline V CDR1 and CDR2: LNHDA, SQIVND (reference sequence). Trimming removed 5 bases from V and 4 bases from J; junction bases left unmatched: 10. The CDR3 is made up of 16 amino acids. The CDR3 is CASSFWTSPGYNEQFF. CDR3 coding DNA: TGTGCCAGTAGTTTCTGGACTAGCCCTGGATACAATGAGCAGTTCTTC.

This clonotype was observed many times. The genes are TRBV24-1 and TRBJ2-1; TRBD2 matches 13 bases. The CDR3 contains 17 residues. The germline gives CDR1 KGHDR, CDR2 SFDVKD. V shed 4 bases, J shed 4 bases, and the junction held 6 bases outside the gene matches. The CDR3 loop is CATSETGLAGDYNEQFF. The CDR3 nucleotides read TGTGCCACCAGTGAGACAGGACTAGCGGGAGATTACAATGAGCAGTTCTTC.

This clonotype was picked up many times. This chain joins TRBV20-1 and TRBJ2-7; no firm D call. Trimming took 6 bases from V and 6 from J, leaving 15 bases between them. The CDR3 sequence is 12 residues long. Per the germline V gene, CDR1 is DFQATT and CDR2 is SNEGSKA (reference sequence). CDR3 in amino acids: CSAATPYSEQYF. For the CDR3, the DNA is TGCAGTGCAGCGACCCCCTACTCCGAGCAGTACTTC.

As concerns this clonotype: A much larger clone lies one base from this, so it may be a read error. The CDR3 ends on some other residue instead of the conserved phenylalanine or tryptophan, so this is likely a read error. J is TRBJ1-1 and V is TRBV5-4, with no clear D. V lost 3 bases and J lost 5, with 11 bases in between. Germline CDR1 SGHNT, CDR2 YYREEE (reference sequence). This CDR3 contains 13 residues. The DNA of the CDR3 is TGTGCCAGCAGCTCAGAACGTAGGACTGAAGCTTTCCTT. Its protein product is CASSSERRTEAFL.

Within the sample, this clonotype is medium-sized (0.01 to 0.1%). This rearrangement joins TRBV6-1 to TRBJ2-7; 13 nucleotides match TRBD2. There are 16 residues in the CDR3. The germline V gene encodes CDR1 MNHNS and CDR2 SASEGT. J lost 0 bases, V lost 6 bases, and 5 bases had no gene match. CDR3 protein: CASSLTSGRYSYEQYF. DNA for the CDR3: TGTGCCAGCAGCTTGACTAGCGGGAGGTACTCCTACGAGCAGTACTTC.

Details on this clonotype: This could be a read error, since a much larger clone is one nucleotide away. The chain recombines TRBV20-1 with TRBJ2-3; 9 nucleotides agree with TRBD2. The CDR3 extends over 14 amino acids. The germline gives CDR1 DFQATT, CDR2 SNEGSKA (reference sequence). The CDR3 DNA reads TGCGGTGCACCCCTAGCGGGAAGCACAGATACGCAGTATTTT. This gives the protein CGAPLAGSTDTQYF.

The table lists this clonotype with a few counts. One base away lies a much larger clone, so this may be a sequencing read error. The V call is TRBV20-1, the J call TRBJ2-1; TRBD1 might be the D (5 bases). Trimming shortened V by 2 bases and J by 3 bases, and 11 bases separated the two germline ends. The length of the CDR3 is 14 residues. CDR1 and CDR2 (germline): DFQATT, SNEGSKA (reference sequence). The CDR3 DNA reads TGCAGTGCTAGATTCGGACACGACTACAATGAGCAGTTCTTC. Amino acids: CSARFGHDYNEQFF.

This clonotype was detected ten times or more. This sequence joins TRBV20-1 and TRBJ2-7; D is uncertain. V lost 3 bases to trimming and J lost 2 bases, with 11 bases between them. This CDR3 contains 13 residues. CDR1 and CDR2 from the germline V gene are DFQATT and SNEGSKA (reference sequence). CDR3: CSARSARTYEQYF. The CDR3 nucleotides are TGCAGTGCTAGGTCGGCCCGGACCTACGAGCAGTACTTC.

This clonotype appeared many times. The J gene is TRBJ2-7, the V gene TRBV6-1; TRBD2 might be the D (6 bases). From germline, CDR1 is MNHNS and CDR2 SASEGT. CDR3 length: 15 residues. V was pared by 1 base and J by 0 bases, with 10 bases between. CDR3 region: CASSEGRGSSYEQYF. The CDR3 nucleotides are TGTGCCAGCAGTGAAGGGCGGGGAAGCTCCTACGAGCAGTACTTC.

This clonotype was recorded many times. The chain is built from TRBV5-1 and TRBJ2-5; a possible D gene is TRBD2 (5 bases). CDR3 length: 13 residues. CDR1 SGHRS and CDR2 YFSETQ come from the germline V gene. Trimming took off 4 bases at V and 4 bases at J, with 11 bases between the two ends. CDR3 sequence reads: CASSPEAGETQYF. The CDR3 DNA follows: TGCGCCAGCAGCCCTGAGGCGGGAGAGACCCAGTACTTC.

The CDR3: CASSPRAGWSNTEAFF. CDR3 sequence (DNA): TGTGCCAGCAGCCCCCGGGCAGGGTGGTCGAACACTGAAGCTTTCTTT. The genes are TRBV3-1 and TRBJ1-1; a weak D match, TRBD1 (5 bases). Germline assignment: CDR1 LGHDT and CDR2 YNNKEL (reference sequence). There are 16 residues in the CDR3. Trimming stripped 4 bases from V and 1 base from J, with 16 bases between.

The chain carries TRBV6-1 and TRBJ2-7, with D perhaps TRBD2 (6 bases). There are 15 residues in the CDR3. V lost 3 bases and J lost 1, with 13 bases in between. From germline, CDR1 is MNHNS and CDR2 SASEGT. The CDR3 protein is CASSEPRDLSYEQYF. The DNA for the CDR3 is TGTGCCAGCAGTGAGCCCCGGGACTTGTCCTACGAGCAGTACTTC.